These 11 T cell receptor beta chains were all obtained from the same sample, sequenced in a study of regulatory T cells in long-lasting Graves disease. According to the study, TCR beta libraries were built with iRepertoire HTBI primers and CDR3-region Arm-PCR. TCRdb ran MiXCR on the multiplex PCR reads and lists one entry per CDR3 protein. The table records around 470,000 distinct CDR3 sequences, 12% to 15% of them present only once. The time point here: newly diagnosed GD, antithyroid drugs for less than 3 months. RNA isolated from PBMCs was used to make the TCR library. These sequences were also reported in another study, on T cells in Graves' hyperthyroidism and ophthalmopathy.

The sample here was peripheral blood mononuclear cells (PBMCs), taken at new diagnosis, from a patient treated with antithyroid drugs. These receptor sequences come from a woman aged 50 to 60 with Graves disease.

This clonotype has just a few counts. The rearrangement uses TRBV7-2 and TRBJ2-7; D is possibly TRBD1 or TRBD2 (5 bases each). V lost 6 bases, J lost 5 bases, and 17 bases lay in between. CDR3 length: 14 residues. Germline values: CDR1 SGHTA, CDR2 FQGNSA. CDR3: CASSIRGDQDEQYF. CDR3 bases: TGTGCCAGCAGTATAAGAGGGGATCAGGACGAGCAGTACTTC.

This chain connects TRBV11-2 to TRBJ2-1; TRBD2 is a possible D gene (7 bases). The CDR3 loop spans 17 amino acids. Germline CDR1 and CDR2: SGHAT and FQNNGV. The V end lost 6 bases, the J end lost 2 bases, and 20 bases lay between the germline ends. The CDR3 DNA is TGTGCCAGCAGTCCAAGGTTGGGGAGGGGGACCTACAATGAGCAGTTCTTC. Amino acid sequence: CASSPRLGRGTYNEQFF.

This clonotype was counted only a few times. The rearrangement uses TRBV5-1 and TRBJ1-6, with D perhaps TRBD1 (6 bases). Germline CDR1 is SGHRS and CDR2 is YFSETQ. The CDR3 loop spans 16 amino acids. V was trimmed by 0 bases and J by 10 bases, leaving 17 bases between them. The CDR3 sequence is CASSLAGGRDGSPLHF. In nucleotides, the CDR3 is TGCGCCAGCAGCTTGGCCGGGGGCAGGGACGGATCACCCCTCCACTTT.

This clonotype has ten or more counts. The chain carries TRBV28 and TRBJ2-7, with D possibly being TRBD1 (6 bases). CDR1 and CDR2 from the germline V gene are MDHEN and SYDVKM. This CDR3 region has 14 residues. V was clipped by 6 bases and J by 4 bases, with 16 bases between them. The CDR3 is CASRARGTSYEQYF. CDR3 in DNA: TGTGCCAGCAGAGCTAGGGGGACATCATACGAGCAGTACTTC.

This clonotype was found many times. V usage is TRBV3-1 and J usage is TRBJ2-3, with D hard to call. Germline CDR1 is LGHDT and CDR2 is YNNKEL (reference sequence). V shed 1 base and J shed 5 bases, with 7 bases lying between them. The CDR3 length is 13 residues. As DNA, the CDR3 is TGTGCCAGCAGCCAAGGTCGTCTAGATACGCAGTATTTT. This codes for CASSQGRLDTQYF.

This clonotype was detected ten times or more. V and J are TRBV11-2 and TRBJ1-1; D is unresolved. This CDR3 comprises 14 residues. Germline V CDR1 and CDR2: SGHAT, FQNNGV. The ends were cut back, 0 bases at V and 5 bases at J, with 10 bases in the middle. The DNA for the CDR3 is TGTGCCAGCAGCTTAGAACCGGTTCTAACTGAAGCTTTCTTT. Encoded protein: CASSLEPVLTEAFF.

This clonotype has more than one count but fewer than ten. The rearrangement uses TRBV6-1 and TRBJ2-7; 8 positions agree with TRBD1. The germline CDR1 and CDR2 sequences are MNHNS and SASEGT. This CDR3 has 16 residues. The junction had 11 bases not matched to a gene; V was cut back by 5 bases and J by 2 bases. CDR3 in amino acids: CASSIRQDRGPYEQYF. The CDR3 DNA reads TGTGCCAGCAGTATTCGCCAAGACAGGGGACCCTACGAGCAGTACTTC.

This clonotype was seen ten or more times. The V call is TRBV13, the J call TRBJ2-5; TRBD2 agrees at 7 bases. V was clipped by 5 bases and J by 2 bases; unmatched bases: 8. There are 15 residues in the CDR3. Germline V gene sequence: CDR1 PRHDT, CDR2 FYEKMQ (reference sequence). The CDR3 sequence is CASSERTSWQETQYF. The CDR3 coding sequence is TGTGCCAGCAGCGAACGGACTAGTTGGCAAGAGACCCAGTACTTC. The variable domain in full, with the rest retrieved from reference TRBV13 and TRBJ2-5, is AAGVIQSPRHLIKEKRETATLKCYPIPRHDTVYWYQQGPGQDPQFLISFYEKMQSDKGSIPDRFSAQQFSDYHSELNMSSLELGDSALYFCASSERTSWQETQYFGPGTRLLVL.

In its sample, this clonotype was seen a few times. The chain carries TRBV6-1 and TRBJ2-5; D uncertain. CDR3 length: 17 amino acids. Trimming took off 5 bases at V and 2 bases at J, with 21 bases between the two ends. Germline CDR1 reads MNHNS; CDR2 reads SASEGT. CDR3 loop: CASSRHPTRWGQETQYF. The CDR3 bases are TGTGCCAGCAGTCGACACCCGACAAGGTGGGGACAAGAGACCCAGTACTTC.

The chain links TRBV6-5 to TRBJ2-1; TRBD2 matches 10 bases. This CDR3 has 15 amino acids. The germline gives CDR1 MNHEY, CDR2 SVGAGI. The V and J ends lost 2 bases and 9 bases, in that order; junction bases with no gene match: 7. The DNA of the CDR3 is TGTGCCAGCAGTTACATAGCGGGAGGTGAGGGTGAGCAGTTCTTC. Translated: CASSYIAGGEGEQFF.

Many counts were recorded for this clonotype. The genes are TRBV5-1 and TRBJ1-1; the D gene is possibly TRBD1 (5 bases). Trimming stripped 3 bases from V and 5 bases from J, with 14 bases between. Germline CDR1 is SGHRS and CDR2 is YFSETQ. The CDR3 totals 14 residues. In DNA, the CDR3 is TGCGCCAGCAGCTCGGGGACCATCAGAACTGAAGCTTTCTTT. Translation: CASSSGTIRTEAFF.